These 30 T cell receptor beta chains were sequenced from one sample in a study of T cell repertoires in cytomegalovirus infection. TCRdb processed the reads anew with MiXCR; each CDR3 protein has one entry. This table has about 920,000 distinct CDR3 sequences, around a third appearing once. Antigens of these TCRs are unknown. The material sequenced was cultured CD8+ T cells from PBMCs, taken from culture after CMV antigen stimulation. The receptors were sampled from a human donor in good health (CMV status not recorded). Some clones in this sample may be carry-over from other donors' samples.

The J gene is TRBJ2-4, the V gene TRBV6-6; tentatively, D is TRBD2 (6 bases). From germline, CDR1 is MNHNY and CDR2 SVGAGI (reference sequence). The CDR3 sequence is 17 residues long. Deletions cut 4 bases from V and 3 bases from J, with 19 bases between. Here the CDR3 reads CASSFRDSPVGKNIQYF. The CDR3 DNA reads TGTGCCAGCAGTTTCCGGGACTCGCCTGTTGGCAAAAACATTCAGTACTTC.

The J gene is TRBJ2-2, the V gene TRBV15, with 7 nucleotides matching TRBD1. The ends lost 7 bases at V and 7 bases at J; junction bases unmatched: 12. This CDR3 has 15 residues. CDR1 is LNHNV, CDR2 YYDKDF, per germline (reference sequence). CDR3 sequence (DNA): TGTGCCACCACCCTGGAGAGGGGGCATGGCGGGGAGCTGTTTTTT. Protein product: CATTLERGHGGELFF.

This clonotype was recorded at least ten times. The chain is built from TRBV7-2 and TRBJ1-4; 8 bases are shared with TRBD1. The V gene's germline CDR1 is SGHTA and CDR2 FQGNSA. The CDR3 contains 14 residues. With 3 bases clipped from V and 8 bases from J, the junction kept 5 bases outside the gene matches. In nucleotides, the CDR3 is TGTGCCAGCAGCTTTAAGGACAGGGAGGAAAAACTGTTTTTT. This gives the protein CASSFKDREEKLFF.

This clonotype came up many times. The chain recombines TRBV7-8 with TRBJ2-7, with no clear D. Per germline, CDR1 SGHVS and CDR2 FQNEAQ. The CDR3 length is 18 residues. Trimming stripped 1 base from V and 0 bases from J, with 19 bases between. The CDR3 DNA follows: TGTGCCAGCAGCTTAGAGTTCGGCATTGAAAAAAGCTCCTACGAGCAGTACGTC. This encodes CASSLEFGIEKSSYEQYV.

This clonotype was counted at least ten times. The chain links TRBV7-6 to TRBJ2-5, with D unclear. Germline CDR1 and CDR2: SGHVS and FNYEAQ. The ends were cut back, 0 bases at V and 1 base at J, with 9 bases in the middle. The CDR3 runs to 15 residues. The CDR3 is CASSLALAAQETQYF. The DNA of the CDR3 is TGTGCCAGCAGCTTAGCGCTGGCAGCCCAAGAGACCCAGTACTTC.

This clonotype turned up a few times. The V and J genes are TRBV7-8 and TRBJ2-5, with unresolved D. In germline, CDR1 is SGHVS, CDR2 FQNEAQ. Deletions cut 1 base from V and 5 bases from J, with 14 bases between. The CDR3 consists of 15 residues. CDR3 bases: TGTGCCAGCAGCTTAGTTCCGGCCGGAGACGAGACCCAGTACTTC. This gives the protein CASSLVPAGDETQYF.

The V call is TRBV6-8, the J call TRBJ2-6; no clear D gene. The CDR3 is 13 residues long. Per germline, CDR1 MNHGY and CDR2 SAAAGT. V lost 6 bases, J lost 2 bases, and 5 bases lay in between. The CDR3, as DNA: TGTGCCAGCAGGTGGGCTGGGGCCAACGTCCTGACTTTC. Translated: CASRWAGANVLTF.

The V call is TRBV11-2, the J call TRBJ2-4; 14 positions match TRBD2. Germline loops: CDR1 SGHAT, CDR2 FQNNGV. This CDR3 region has 14 residues. The J segment lost 5 bases and the V segment lost 6 bases, leaving 0 bases of the junction unmatched. In DNA, the CDR3 is TGTGCCAGCAGGACTAGCGGGGGGGAAAACATTCAGTACTTC. It encodes CASRTSGGENIQYF.

This clonotype was seen ten or more times. The CDR3 nucleotides are TGTGCCAGCAGCTTACAGCGGGCGAGCTCCTACAATGAGCAGTTCTTC. Protein product: CASSLQRASSYNEQFF. The chain has TRBV11-2 and TRBJ2-1, with a tentative D call TRBD2 (6 bases). This CDR3 is built from 16 residues. The V and J ends lost 2 bases and 0 bases respectively, with 11 bases between them. Germline CDR1 SGHAT, CDR2 FQNNGV. Variable domain in full (rest from reference TRBV11-2 and TRBJ2-1): EAGVAQSPRYKIIEKRQSVAFWCNPISGHATLYWYQQILGQGPKLLIQFQNNGVVDDSQLPKDRFSAERLKGVDSTLKIQPAKLEDSAVYLCASSLQRASSYNEQFFGPGTRLTVL.

Only a few counts were recorded for this clonotype. The chain carries TRBV6-2 or TRBV6-3 and TRBJ1-2; TRBD1 is a possible D gene (6 bases). The germline CDR1 and CDR2 sequences are MNHEY and SVGEGT. This CDR3 contains 16 residues. The V end was cut by 2 bases, the J end by 4 bases, with 17 bases between. CDR3 residues: CASSYTMAGHPYGYTF. DNA for the CDR3: TGTGCCAGCAGTTACACCATGGCGGGACACCCCTATGGCTACACCTTC.

V is TRBV12-3 or TRBV12-4 and J is TRBJ1-2; possibly TRBD1 for D (5 bases). Trimming removed 3 bases from V and 8 bases from J, with 13 bases in between. This CDR3 contains 13 residues. The chain's CDR3 is CASSFTVGGGYTF. The CDR3 bases are TGTGCCAGCAGTTTCACAGTTGGGGGAGGCTACACCTTC.

This clonotype was counted many times. This rearrangement joins TRBV29-1 to TRBJ1-4; tentatively, D is TRBD1 (5 bases). The V and J ends lost 4 bases and 7 bases respectively, with 19 bases between them. There are 15 residues in the CDR3. In germline, CDR1 is SQVTM, CDR2 ANQGSEA. The CDR3 coding sequence is TGCAGCGTTGGTGTCAGTGGGGGTCTGGTTGAAAAACTGTTTTTT. It translates to CSVGVSGGLVEKLFF.

A few counts support this clonotype. The rearrangement uses TRBV7-9 and TRBJ2-4; D perhaps matches TRBD1 (6 bases). This CDR3 is 14 amino acids long. The germline V gene has CDR1 SEHNR and CDR2 FQNEAQ (reference sequence). V was pared by 3 bases and J by 2 bases, with 8 bases between. The CDR3 sequence is CASSLDSTKNIQYF. In DNA, the CDR3 is TGTGCCAGCAGCTTGGACAGTACCAAAAACATTCAGTACTTC.

This clonotype was observed once. This rearrangement joins TRBV19 to TRBJ1-2; 8 bases are shared with TRBD1. Germline values: CDR1 LNHDA, CDR2 SQIVND (reference sequence). The CDR3 is made up of 14 amino acids. V lost 5 bases, J lost 0 bases, and 2 bases stayed unmatched. CDR3 nucleotide sequence: TGTGCCAGTAGTTGGACAGGGACTAACTATGGCTACACCTTC. It specifies CASSWTGTNYGYTF.

This chain connects TRBV5-4 to TRBJ2-3; 14 bases map to TRBD2. Germline CDR1 and CDR2: SGHNT and YYREEE (reference sequence). V gave up 3 bases and J gave up 9 bases; unmatched junction bases: 6. The CDR3 is made up of 15 amino acids. The CDR3 spells CASSWTSGGPETQYF. Here the CDR3 DNA reads TGTGCCAGCAGCTGGACTAGCGGGGGGCCGGAGACGCAGTATTTT.

The chain joins TRBV6-5 to TRBJ2-1; D is ambiguous. Germline V CDR1 and CDR2: MNHEY, SVGAGI. Trimming pared 1 base from V and 4 bases from J, leaving 11 bases between. The CDR3 runs 15 residues. Written as DNA, the CDR3 is TGTGCCAGCAGTTACTTGGCAGGAACTTACAATGAGCAGTTCTTC. Protein product: CASSYLAGTYNEQFF.

In its sample, this clonotype was seen a few times. V and J are TRBV2 and TRBJ1-6; D unresolved. V was pared by 7 bases and J by 0 bases, with 7 bases between. CDR3 size: 14 residues. Germline CDR1 is SNHLY and CDR2 is FYNNEI. Here the CDR3 reads CASMVSSYNSPLHF. CDR3 coding DNA: TGTGCCAGCATGGTTAGCTCCTATAATTCACCCCTCCACTTT.

This clonotype has at least ten counts. The V and J genes are TRBV7-9 and TRBJ2-2; D call uncertain. Trimming removed 4 bases at V and 0 bases at J, with 15 bases between. The CDR3 length is 17 residues. From germline, CDR1 is SEHNR and CDR2 FQNEAQ (reference sequence). CDR3 in amino acids: CASSSPGPQANTGELFF. CDR3 in DNA: TGTGCCAGCAGCTCACCCGGGCCTCAAGCGAACACCGGGGAGCTGTTTTTT.

V usage is TRBV6-1 and J usage is TRBJ2-5, with TRBD1 matching over 7 bases. Germline V CDR1 and CDR2: MNHNS, SASEGT. After removal of 1 base from V and 4 bases from J, the junction contained 3 bases not matched to a gene. This CDR3 region has 14 residues. CDR3 DNA: TGTGCCAGCAGTGAAGAGGCAGGGGGAGAGACCCAGTACTTC. This codes for CASSEEAGGETQYF.

This clonotype turned up a few times. V usage is TRBV4-1 and J usage is TRBJ2-2; the D is unclear. The germline V gene encodes CDR1 MGHRA and CDR2 YSYEKL. Deletions cut 1 base from V and 4 bases from J, with 10 bases between. The CDR3 length is 15 residues. The CDR3 region has the DNA TGCGCCAGCAGCCAAGTAGTCCTTCCCACCGGGGAGCTGTTTTTT. Translating it yields CASSQVVLPTGELFF.

This clonotype was observed a few times. CDR3 nucleotides: TGCAGCGTTGAGGGACAGGTGGGCATGAACACTGAAGCTTTCTTT. It specifies CSVEGQVGMNTEAFF. This rearrangement joins TRBV29-1 to TRBJ1-1; TRBD1 matches 8 bases. The germline gives CDR1 SQVTM, CDR2 ANQGSEA. V lost 3 bases to trimming and J lost 0 bases; unmatched junction nucleotides: 6. The CDR3 spans 15 residues.

The chain joins TRBV4-2 to TRBJ2-1, with D hard to call. Germline V gives CDR1 LGHNA, CDR2 YNFKEQ. V shed 1 base and J shed 2 bases, with 6 bases lying between them. The CDR3 is 14 amino acids. The DNA of the CDR3 is TGTGCCAGCAGCCAAGGCAGAGCCTACAATGAGCAGTTCTTC. This translates into CASSQGRAYNEQFF.

This clonotype was recorded a few times. The rearrangement uses TRBV2 and TRBJ1-2, with D perhaps matching TRBD1 (5 bases). Trimming took 9 bases from V and 8 from J, leaving 16 bases between them. Germline CDR1 reads SNHLY; CDR2 reads FYNNEI. The CDR3 has 12 amino acids. CDR3 sequence reads: CASPGPLRGYTF. CDR3 nucleotides: TGTGCCAGTCCGGGACCGCTCCGGGGCTACACCTTC.

This chain uses TRBV10-3 with TRBJ1-2; D is unresolved. CDR3 length equals 16 residues. Germline V CDR1 and CDR2: ENHRY, SYGVKD. V was pared by 3 bases and J by 6 bases, with 20 bases between. The CDR3 region is CAISDVEQSLLDGYTF. CDR3 nucleotide sequence: TGTGCCATCAGTGACGTGGAACAAAGTCTATTAGATGGCTACACCTTC.

The V gene is TRBV4-1, the J gene TRBJ1-1; no reliable D call. Trimming took off 3 bases at V and 4 bases at J, with 6 bases between the two ends. Germline CDR1 MGHRA, CDR2 YSYEKL. The CDR3 runs to 12 residues. CDR3 sequence: CASSHKGTEAFF. The CDR3 bases are TGCGCCAGCAGCCATAAGGGCACTGAAGCTTTCTTT.

This clonotype has more than one count but fewer than ten. V usage is TRBV7-3 and J usage is TRBJ1-1; a possible D gene is TRBD1 (6 bases). V was pared by 5 bases and J by 3 bases, with 13 bases between. Germline-derived CDR1 and CDR2 are SGHTA and FQGTGA. This CDR3 contains 14 residues. The CDR3 here is CASSRKGGYTEAFF. CDR3 DNA: TGTGCCAGCAGCCGAAAGGGGGGGTACACTGAAGCTTTCTTT.

This clonotype was seen many times. This CDR3 is CASTSGGLTDTQYF. The CDR3 bases are TGTGCCAGCACTAGCGGGGGCCTCACAGATACGCAGTATTTT. V usage is TRBV11-1 and J usage is TRBJ2-3, with 10 bases that match TRBD2. V was clipped by 7 bases and J by 2 bases; unmatched bases: 3. Per germline, CDR1 SGHAT and CDR2 FQDESV (reference sequence). This CDR3 is built from 14 residues.

This sequence joins TRBV6-2 or TRBV6-3 and TRBJ2-2, with D perhaps matching TRBD1 (6 bases). Germline V CDR1 and CDR2: MNHEY, SVGEGT. Trimming cost V 3 bases and J 7 bases, with 15 bases left between them. The length of the CDR3 is 15 residues. In nucleotides, the CDR3 is TGTGCCAGCAGTTATACCCTCAGGGGTAACGGGGAGCTGTTTTTT. Protein sequence: CASSYTLRGNGELFF.

The chain links TRBV20-1 to TRBJ2-1; TRBD2 aligns across 10 bases. J was trimmed by 4 bases and V by 6 bases; bases with no gene match: 6. Germline assignment: CDR1 DFQATT and CDR2 SNEGSKA (reference sequence). The CDR3 runs to 14 residues. The chain's CDR3 is CSATGAGGYNEQFF. CDR3 coding DNA: TGCAGTGCAACGGGAGCGGGGGGGTACAATGAGCAGTTCTTC.

V gene TRBV19 combines with J gene TRBJ1-2; 7 bases agree with TRBD1. In germline, CDR1 is LNHDA, CDR2 SQIVND (reference sequence). V lost 6 bases, J lost 6 bases, and 10 bases stayed unmatched. This CDR3 spans 14 amino acids. The chain's CDR3 is CASSPLTGLNGYTF. DNA of the CDR3: TGTGCCAGTAGCCCACTGACAGGGCTCAATGGCTACACCTTC.